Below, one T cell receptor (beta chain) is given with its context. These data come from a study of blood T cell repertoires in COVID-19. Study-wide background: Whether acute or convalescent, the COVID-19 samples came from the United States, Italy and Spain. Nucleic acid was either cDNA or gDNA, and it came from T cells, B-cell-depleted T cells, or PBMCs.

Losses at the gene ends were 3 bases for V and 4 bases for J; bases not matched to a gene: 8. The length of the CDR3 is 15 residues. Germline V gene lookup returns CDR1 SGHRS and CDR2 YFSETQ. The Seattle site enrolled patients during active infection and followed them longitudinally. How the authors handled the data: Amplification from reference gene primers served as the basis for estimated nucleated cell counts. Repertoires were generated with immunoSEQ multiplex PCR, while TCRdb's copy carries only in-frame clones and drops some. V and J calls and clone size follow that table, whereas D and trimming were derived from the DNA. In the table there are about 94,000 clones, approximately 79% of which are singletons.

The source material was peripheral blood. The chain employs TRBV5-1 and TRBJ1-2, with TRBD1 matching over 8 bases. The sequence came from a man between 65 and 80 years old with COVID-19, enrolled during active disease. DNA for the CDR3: TGCGCCAGCAGCTGGCAGGGGGCCGGCGGCTATGGCTACACCTTC. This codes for CASSWQGAGGYGYTF. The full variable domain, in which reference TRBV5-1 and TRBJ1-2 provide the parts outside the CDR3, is KAGVTQTPRYLIKTRGQQVTLSCSPISGHRSVSWYQQTPGQGLQFLFEYFSETQRNKGNFPGRFSGRQFSNSRSEMNVSTLELGDSALYLCASSWQGAGGYGYTFGSGTRLTVV.